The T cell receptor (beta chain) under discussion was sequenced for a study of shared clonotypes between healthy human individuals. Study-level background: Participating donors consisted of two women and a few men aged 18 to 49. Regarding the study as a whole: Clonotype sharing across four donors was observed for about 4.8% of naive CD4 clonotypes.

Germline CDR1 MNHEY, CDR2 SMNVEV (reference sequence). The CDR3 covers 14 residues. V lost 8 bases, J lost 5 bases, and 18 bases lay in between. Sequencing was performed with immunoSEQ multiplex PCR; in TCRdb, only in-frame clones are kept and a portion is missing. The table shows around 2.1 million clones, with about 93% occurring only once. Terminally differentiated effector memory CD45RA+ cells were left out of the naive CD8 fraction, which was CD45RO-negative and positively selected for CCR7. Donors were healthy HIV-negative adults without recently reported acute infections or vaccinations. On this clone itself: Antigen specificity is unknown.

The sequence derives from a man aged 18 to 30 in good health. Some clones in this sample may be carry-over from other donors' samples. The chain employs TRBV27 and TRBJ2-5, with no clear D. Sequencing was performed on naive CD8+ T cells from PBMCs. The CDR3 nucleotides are TGTGCCAGCCGCTCTTTTGAGTCGAGGGAGACCCAGTACTTC. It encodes CASRSFESRETQYF.